The source of this T cell receptor beta chain is a study of T cell responses to AZD1222 COVID-19 vaccine. Study-level results: White British people made up most donors, females outnumbered males, and clonal diversity was possibly underestimated.

The repertoire was sequenced with immunoSEQ multiplex PCR; TCRdb's copy has only in-frame clones and lacks some. The repertoire consists of some 120,000 clones, with 80% to 90% occurring once and the leading ten covering 3.9%. Points on this clone: Its antigen is not known.

Per germline, CDR1 SEHNR and CDR2 FQNEAQ (reference sequence). V was pared by 3 bases and J by 7 bases, with 12 bases between. The CDR3 is 14 residues long. The sequence was obtained from an adult in good health. Sequencing used peripheral blood, obtained on day 0 of MenACWY control vaccination. The chain combines TRBV7-9 with TRBJ1-4; D possibly corresponds to TRBD1 (6 bases). CDR3 loop: CASSFGRGAEKLFF. The CDR3 DNA is TGTGCCAGCAGCTTCGGCAGGGGAGCTGAAAAACTGTTTTTT.